This T cell receptor beta chain derives from a study of blood T cells in healthy people across ages. Concerning this clonotype itself: The antigen is not known.

A J-beta primer mix and a sample-barcoded 5' primer were used in a second PCR of about 7 to 11 cycles. TCRdb analysed the 5' RACE reads with MiXCR anew, one entry per CDR3 protein. Of some 1.8 million distinct CDR3 sequences listed, 35% to 50% were seen once; the top ten hold under 25%. The CDR3 is 17 residues long. CDR1 and CDR2 (germline): KGHSH, LQKENI. Whole-study results and caveats: Any changes in expanded clonotypes were possibly confounded, as donor CMV status remained unknown.

Donors were healthy Caucasian individuals from Russia aged about 6 to 90. The total RNA that was extracted per sample amounted to at least 5 micrograms. The sample comprised blood. The sequence came from a human donor in good health. The chain combines TRBV18 with TRBJ2-7; 9 bases line up with TRBD2. The DNA end favors TRBJ2-5, so the J call may be wrong. In DNA form, the CDR3 reads TGTGCCAGCTCACCGGGTCTGGAGCGGGGGGTCGAAGAGACCCAGTACTTC. The encoded protein is CASSPGLERGVEETQYF.